The present entry profiles one T cell receptor beta chain with its context. This CDR3 has 15 residues. With V trimmed by 5 bases and J by 6 bases, 13 bases remained unmatched. Germline CDR1 reads DFQATT; CDR2 reads SNEGSKA (reference sequence). The source of the sample is a study of T-cell reconstitution after alpha-beta-depleted transplantation in children. TCRbeta library preparation incorporated unique molecular identifiers. Each CDR3 protein gets one entry after TCRdb re-called the PCR reads with MiXCR. The top ten clones hold approximately 13% of a sample with approximately 200,000 distinct CDR3 sequences, about 14% of them seen once.

The chain employs TRBV20-1 and TRBJ2-7, with 10 nucleotides matching TRBD2. The specimen comprised PBMCs from the stem cell graft donor, sampled from the stem cell graft. This TCR was recovered from a human donor who donated a stem cell graft to a child with acute lymphoblastic leukemia. CDR3 loop: CSARSGTSALGEQYF. The CDR3 nucleotides read TGCAGTGCTCGGTCTGGGACTAGCGCATTAGGCGAGCAGTACTTC.